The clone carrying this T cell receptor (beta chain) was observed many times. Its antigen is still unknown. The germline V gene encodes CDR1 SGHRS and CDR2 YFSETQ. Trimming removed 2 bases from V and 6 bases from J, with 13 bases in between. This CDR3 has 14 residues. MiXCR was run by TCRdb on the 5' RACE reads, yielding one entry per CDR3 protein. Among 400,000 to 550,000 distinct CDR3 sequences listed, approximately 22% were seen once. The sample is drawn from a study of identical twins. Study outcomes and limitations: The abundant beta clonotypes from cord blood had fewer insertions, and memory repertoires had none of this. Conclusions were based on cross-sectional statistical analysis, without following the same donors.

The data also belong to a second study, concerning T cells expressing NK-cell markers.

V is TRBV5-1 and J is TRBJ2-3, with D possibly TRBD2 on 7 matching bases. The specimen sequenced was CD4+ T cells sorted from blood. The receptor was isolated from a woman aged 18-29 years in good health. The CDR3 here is CASSFTGGADTQYF. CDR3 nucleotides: TGCGCCAGCAGCTTTACGGGGGGCGCGGATACGCAGTATTTT. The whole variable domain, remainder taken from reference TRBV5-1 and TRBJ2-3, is KAGVTQTPRYLIKTRGQQVTLSCSPISGHRSVSWYQQTPGQGLQFLFEYFSETQRNKGNFPGRFSGRQFSNSRSEMNVSTLELGDSALYLCASSFTGGADTQYFGPGTRLTVL.